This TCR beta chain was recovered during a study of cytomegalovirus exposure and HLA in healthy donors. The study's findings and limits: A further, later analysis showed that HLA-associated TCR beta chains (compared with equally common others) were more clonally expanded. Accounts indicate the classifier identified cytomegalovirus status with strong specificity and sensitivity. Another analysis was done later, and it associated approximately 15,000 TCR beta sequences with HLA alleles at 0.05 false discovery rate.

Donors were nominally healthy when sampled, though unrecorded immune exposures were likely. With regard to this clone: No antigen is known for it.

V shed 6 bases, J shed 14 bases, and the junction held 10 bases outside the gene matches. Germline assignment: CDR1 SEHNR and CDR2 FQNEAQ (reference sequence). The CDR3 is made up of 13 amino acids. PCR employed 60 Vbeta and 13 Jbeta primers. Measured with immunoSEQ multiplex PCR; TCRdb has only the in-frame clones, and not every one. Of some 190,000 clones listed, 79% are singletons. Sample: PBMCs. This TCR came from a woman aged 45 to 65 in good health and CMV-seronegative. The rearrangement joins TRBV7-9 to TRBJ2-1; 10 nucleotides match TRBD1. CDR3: CASRGGGTGAKFF. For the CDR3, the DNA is TGTGCCAGCAGGGGTGGTGGGACAGGGGCAAAGTTCTTC.